This T cell receptor (beta chain) emerged from a study of CD8 T cells in ankylosing spondylitis. The CDR3 contains 15 residues. V dropped 3 bases and J dropped 1 base, with 10 bases sitting between them. CDR1 and CDR2 from the germline V gene are LNHDA and SQIVND (reference sequence). This clonotype was seen a few times. Using its own MiXCR run on the 5' RACE reads, TCRdb lists one record per CDR3 protein. This sample carries 85,000 to 100,000 distinct CDR3 sequences, about 8.1% of them seen once, and the ten largest clones take under 6%. What was sequenced was blood, either unsorted or a sorted T cell fraction (not recorded which). This chain links TRBV19 with TRBJ1-5, with a possible D match to TRBD1 (5 bases). This receptor was identified in a male donor with ankylosing spondylitis or in good health (not recorded which). CDR3 coding DNA: TGTGCCAGTAGTATTTATCGGGGGAGCAATCAGCCCCAGCATTTT. It yields the protein CASSIYRGSNQPQHF.